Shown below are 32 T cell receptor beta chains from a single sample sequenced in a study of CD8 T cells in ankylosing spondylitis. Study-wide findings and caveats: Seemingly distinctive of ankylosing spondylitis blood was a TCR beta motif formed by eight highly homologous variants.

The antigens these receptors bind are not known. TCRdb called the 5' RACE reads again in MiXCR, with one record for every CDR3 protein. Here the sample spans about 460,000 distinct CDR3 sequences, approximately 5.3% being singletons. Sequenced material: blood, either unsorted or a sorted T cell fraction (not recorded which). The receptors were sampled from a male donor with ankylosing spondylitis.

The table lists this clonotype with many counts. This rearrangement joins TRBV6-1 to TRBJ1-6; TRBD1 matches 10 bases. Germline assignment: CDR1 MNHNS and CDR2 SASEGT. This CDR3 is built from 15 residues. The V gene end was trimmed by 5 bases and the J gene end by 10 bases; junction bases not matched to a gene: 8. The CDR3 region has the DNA TGTGCCAGCAGTCGAGGACAGGGGGTAGGATCACCCCTCCACTTT. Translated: CASSRGQGVGSPLHF.

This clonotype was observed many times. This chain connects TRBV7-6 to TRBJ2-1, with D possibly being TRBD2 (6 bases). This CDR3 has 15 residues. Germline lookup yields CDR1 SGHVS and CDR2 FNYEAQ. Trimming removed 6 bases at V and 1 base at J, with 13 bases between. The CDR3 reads CASSFDGGSYNEQFF. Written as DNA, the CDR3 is TGTGCCAGCAGTTTTGACGGGGGTTCCTACAATGAGCAGTTCTTC.

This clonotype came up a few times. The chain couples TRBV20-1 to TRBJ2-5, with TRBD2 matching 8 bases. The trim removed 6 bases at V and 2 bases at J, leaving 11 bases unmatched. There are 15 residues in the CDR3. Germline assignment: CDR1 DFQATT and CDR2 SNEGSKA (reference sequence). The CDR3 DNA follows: TGCAGTGCCTCCCGGGTAGCGGGACCTCAAGAGACCCAGTACTTC. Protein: CSASRVAGPQETQYF.

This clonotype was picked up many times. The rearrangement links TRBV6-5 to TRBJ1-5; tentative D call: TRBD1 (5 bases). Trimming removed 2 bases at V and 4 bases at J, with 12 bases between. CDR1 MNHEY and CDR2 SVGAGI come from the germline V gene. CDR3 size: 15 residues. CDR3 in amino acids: CASSYLPGLNQPQHF. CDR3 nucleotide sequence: TGTGCCAGCAGTTACCTACCGGGACTAAATCAGCCCCAGCATTTT.

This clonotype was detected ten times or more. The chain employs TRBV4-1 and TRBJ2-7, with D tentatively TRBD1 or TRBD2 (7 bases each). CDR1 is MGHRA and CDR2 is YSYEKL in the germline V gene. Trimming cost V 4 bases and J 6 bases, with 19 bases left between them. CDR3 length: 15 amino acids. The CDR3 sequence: CASSLLWGGGTEQYF. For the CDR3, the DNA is TGCGCCAGCAGCCTCCTTTGGGGAGGGGGCACCGAGCAGTACTTC.

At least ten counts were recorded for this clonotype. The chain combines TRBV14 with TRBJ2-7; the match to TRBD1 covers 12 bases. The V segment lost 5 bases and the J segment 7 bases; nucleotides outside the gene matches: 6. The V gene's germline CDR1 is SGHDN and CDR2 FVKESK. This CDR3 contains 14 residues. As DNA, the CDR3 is TGTGCCAGCAGCAGATGGGACAGGGGGCTTGAGCAGTACTTC. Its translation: CASSRWDRGLEQYF.

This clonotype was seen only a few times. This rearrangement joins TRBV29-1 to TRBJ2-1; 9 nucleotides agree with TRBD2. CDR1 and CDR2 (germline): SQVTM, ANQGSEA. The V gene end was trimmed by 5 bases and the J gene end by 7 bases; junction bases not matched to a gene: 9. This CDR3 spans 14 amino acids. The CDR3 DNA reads TGCAGCGTTTCAGCGGGGGGAAGTCTAAATGAGCAGTTCTTC. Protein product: CSVSAGGSLNEQFF.

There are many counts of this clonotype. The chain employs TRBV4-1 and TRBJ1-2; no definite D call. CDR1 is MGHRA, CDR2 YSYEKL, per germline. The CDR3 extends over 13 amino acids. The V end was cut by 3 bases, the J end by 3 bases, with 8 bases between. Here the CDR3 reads CASSQRRDYGYTF. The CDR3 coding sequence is TGCGCCAGCAGCCAGAGGAGGGACTATGGCTACACCTTC.

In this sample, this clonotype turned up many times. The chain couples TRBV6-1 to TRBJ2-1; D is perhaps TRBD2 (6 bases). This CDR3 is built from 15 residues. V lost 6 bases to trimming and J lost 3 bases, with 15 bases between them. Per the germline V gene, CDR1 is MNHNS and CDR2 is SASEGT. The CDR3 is CASRGGLPYYNEQFF. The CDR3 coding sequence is TGTGCCAGCAGGGGGGGACTGCCTTACTACAATGAGCAGTTCTTC.

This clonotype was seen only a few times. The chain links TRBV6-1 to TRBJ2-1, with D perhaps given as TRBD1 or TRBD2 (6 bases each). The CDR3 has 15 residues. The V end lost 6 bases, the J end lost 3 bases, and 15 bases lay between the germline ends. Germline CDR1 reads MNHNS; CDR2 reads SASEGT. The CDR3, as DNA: TGTGCCAGCAGGAGGGGGAGGTCGGTCTACAATGAGCAGTTCTTC. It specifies CASRRGRSVYNEQFF.

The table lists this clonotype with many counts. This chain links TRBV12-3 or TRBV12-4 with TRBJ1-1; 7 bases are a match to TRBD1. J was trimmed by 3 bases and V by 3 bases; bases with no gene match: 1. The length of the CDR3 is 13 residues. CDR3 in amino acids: CASSLDRHTEAFF. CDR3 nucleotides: TGTGCCAGCAGTTTGGACAGGCACACTGAAGCTTTCTTT.

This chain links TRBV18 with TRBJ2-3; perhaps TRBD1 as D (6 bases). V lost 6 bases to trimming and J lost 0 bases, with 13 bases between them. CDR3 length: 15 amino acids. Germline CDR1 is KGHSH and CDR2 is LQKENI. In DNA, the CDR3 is TGTGCCAGCTCGAAGGACAGCCCTAGCACAGATACGCAGTATTTT. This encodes CASSKDSPSTDTQYF.

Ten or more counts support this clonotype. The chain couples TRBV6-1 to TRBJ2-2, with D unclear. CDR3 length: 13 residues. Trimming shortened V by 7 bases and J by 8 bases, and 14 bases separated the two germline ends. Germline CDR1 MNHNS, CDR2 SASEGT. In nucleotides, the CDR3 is TGTGCCAGCATAATGATGTGGGAAGGGGAGCTGTTTTTT. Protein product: CASIMMWEGELFF.

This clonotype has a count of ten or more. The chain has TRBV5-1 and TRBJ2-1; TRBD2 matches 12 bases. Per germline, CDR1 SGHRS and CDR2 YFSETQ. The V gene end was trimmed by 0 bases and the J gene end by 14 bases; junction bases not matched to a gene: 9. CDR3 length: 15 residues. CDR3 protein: CASSLARLAGALEFF. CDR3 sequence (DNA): TGCGCCAGCAGCTTGGCCCGACTAGCGGGAGCTTTGGAGTTCTTC.

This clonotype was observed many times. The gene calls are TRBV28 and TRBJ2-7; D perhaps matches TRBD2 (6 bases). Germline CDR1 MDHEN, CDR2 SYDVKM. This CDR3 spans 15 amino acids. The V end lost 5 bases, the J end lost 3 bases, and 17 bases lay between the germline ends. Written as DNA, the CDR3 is TGTGCCAGCAGTCCCGGAGGGGAATCCCGCTACGAGCAGTACTTC. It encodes CASSPGGESRYEQYF.

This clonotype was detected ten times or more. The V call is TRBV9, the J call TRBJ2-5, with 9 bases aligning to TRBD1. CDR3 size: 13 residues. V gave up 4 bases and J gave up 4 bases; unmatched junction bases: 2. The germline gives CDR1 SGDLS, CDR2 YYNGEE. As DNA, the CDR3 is TGTGCCAGCAGCCGGACAGGGGCAGAGACCCAGTACTTC. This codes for CASSRTGAETQYF. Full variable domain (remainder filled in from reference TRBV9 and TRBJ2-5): DSGVTQTPKHLITATGQRVTLRCSPRSGDLSVYWYQQSLDQGLQFLIQYYNGEERAKGNILERFSAQQFPDLHSELNLSSLELGDSALYFCASSRTGAETQYFGPGTRLLVL.

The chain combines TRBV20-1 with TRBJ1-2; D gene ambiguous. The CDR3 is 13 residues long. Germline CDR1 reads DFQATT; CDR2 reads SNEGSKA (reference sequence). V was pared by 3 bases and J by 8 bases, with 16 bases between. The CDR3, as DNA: TGCAGTGCTAGTCCAGTTCGGGAATCCGGCTACACCTTC. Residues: CSASPVRESGYTF.

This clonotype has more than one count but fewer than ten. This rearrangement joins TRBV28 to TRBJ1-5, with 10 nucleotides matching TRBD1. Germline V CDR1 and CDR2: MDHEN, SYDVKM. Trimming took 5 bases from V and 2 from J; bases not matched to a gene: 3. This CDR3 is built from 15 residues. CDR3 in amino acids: CASSEGTGGNQPQHF. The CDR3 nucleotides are TGTGCCAGCAGTGAAGGGACAGGGGGCAATCAGCCCCAGCATTTT.

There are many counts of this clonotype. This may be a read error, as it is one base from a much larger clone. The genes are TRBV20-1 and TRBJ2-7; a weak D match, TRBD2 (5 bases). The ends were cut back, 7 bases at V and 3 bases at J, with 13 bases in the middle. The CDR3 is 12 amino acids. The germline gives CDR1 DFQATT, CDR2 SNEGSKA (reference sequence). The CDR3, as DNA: TGCAGTGGTAGTACTAGTGTCTACGAGCAGTACTTC. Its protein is CSGSTSVYEQYF.

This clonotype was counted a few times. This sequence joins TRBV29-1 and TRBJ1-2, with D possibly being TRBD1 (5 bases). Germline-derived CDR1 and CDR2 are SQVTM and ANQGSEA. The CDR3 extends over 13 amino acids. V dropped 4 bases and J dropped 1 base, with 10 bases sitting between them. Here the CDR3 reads CSVGQKLNYGYTF. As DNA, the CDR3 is TGCAGCGTTGGACAGAAACTTAACTATGGCTACACCTTC.

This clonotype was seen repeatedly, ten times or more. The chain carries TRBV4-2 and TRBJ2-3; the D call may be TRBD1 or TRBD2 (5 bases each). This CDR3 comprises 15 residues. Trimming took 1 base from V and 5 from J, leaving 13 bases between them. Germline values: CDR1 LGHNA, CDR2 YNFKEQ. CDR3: CASSQAAGSEDTQYF. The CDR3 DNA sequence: TGTGCCAGCAGCCAAGCAGCAGGGAGTGAAGATACGCAGTATTTT.

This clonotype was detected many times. CDR3 nucleotides: TGTGCCAGCAGCTCGACACCCTCCCATGGCTACACCTTC. Encoded protein: CASSSTPSHGYTF. The chain carries TRBV9 and TRBJ1-2; D is uncertain. Germline V gene sequence: CDR1 SGDLS, CDR2 YYNGEE. V shed 4 bases and J shed 6 bases, with 13 bases lying between them. This CDR3 has 13 amino acids.

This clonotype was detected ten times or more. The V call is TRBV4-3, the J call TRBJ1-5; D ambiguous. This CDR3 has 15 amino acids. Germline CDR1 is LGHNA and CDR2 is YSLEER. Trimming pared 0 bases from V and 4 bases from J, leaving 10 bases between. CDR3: CASSQDWSGNQPQHF. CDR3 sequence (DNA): TGCGCCAGCAGCCAAGATTGGTCGGGTAATCAGCCCCAGCATTTT.

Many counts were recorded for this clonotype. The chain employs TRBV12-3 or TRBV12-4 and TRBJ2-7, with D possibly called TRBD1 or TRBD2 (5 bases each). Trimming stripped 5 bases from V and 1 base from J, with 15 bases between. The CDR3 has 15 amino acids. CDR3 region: CASSLTWDESYEQYF. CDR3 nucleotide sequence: TGTGCCAGCAGTCTGACTTGGGACGAATCCTACGAGCAGTACTTC.

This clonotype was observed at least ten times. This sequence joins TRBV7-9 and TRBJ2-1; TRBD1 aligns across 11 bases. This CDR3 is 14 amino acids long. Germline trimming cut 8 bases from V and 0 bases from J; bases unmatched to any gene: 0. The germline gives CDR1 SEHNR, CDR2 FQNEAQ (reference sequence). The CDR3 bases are TGTGCCAGCGGACAGGGGGCCTCCTACAATGAGCAGTTCTTC. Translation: CASGQGASYNEQFF.

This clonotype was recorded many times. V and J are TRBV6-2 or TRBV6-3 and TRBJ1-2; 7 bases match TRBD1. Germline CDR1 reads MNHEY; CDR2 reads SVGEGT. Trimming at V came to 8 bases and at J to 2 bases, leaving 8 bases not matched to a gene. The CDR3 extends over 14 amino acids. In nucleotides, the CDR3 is TGTGCCAGCCGGAAAGGGGGCGGAAACTATGGCTACACCTTC. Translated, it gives CASRKGGGNYGYTF.

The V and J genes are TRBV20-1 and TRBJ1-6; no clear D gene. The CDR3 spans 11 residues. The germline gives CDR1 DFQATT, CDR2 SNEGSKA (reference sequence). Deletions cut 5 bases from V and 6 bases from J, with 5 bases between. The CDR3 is CSAEGNSPLHF. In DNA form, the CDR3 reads TGCAGTGCTGAGGGTAATTCACCCCTCCACTTT.

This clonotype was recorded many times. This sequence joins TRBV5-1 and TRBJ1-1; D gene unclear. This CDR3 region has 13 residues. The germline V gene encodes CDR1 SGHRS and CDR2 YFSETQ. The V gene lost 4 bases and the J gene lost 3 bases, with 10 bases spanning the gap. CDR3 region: CASSGLEDTEAFF. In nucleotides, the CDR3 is TGCGCCAGCAGCGGTCTTGAAGACACTGAAGCTTTCTTT.

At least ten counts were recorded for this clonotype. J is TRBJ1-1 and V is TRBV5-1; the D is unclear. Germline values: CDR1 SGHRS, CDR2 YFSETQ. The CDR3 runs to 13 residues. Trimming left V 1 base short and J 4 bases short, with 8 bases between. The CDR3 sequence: CASSLKASTEAFF. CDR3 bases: TGCGCCAGCAGCTTGAAAGCGAGCACTGAAGCTTTCTTT.

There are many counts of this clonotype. The CDR3 loop is CASSELATNEKLFF. CDR3 sequence (DNA): TGTGCCAGCAGTGAGCTAGCAACTAATGAAAAACTGTTTTTT. This chain joins TRBV25-1 and TRBJ1-4; D gene ambiguous. Trimming left V 3 bases short and J 0 bases short, with 5 bases between. CDR3 length equals 14 residues. The germline V gene has CDR1 MGHDK and CDR2 SYGVNS.

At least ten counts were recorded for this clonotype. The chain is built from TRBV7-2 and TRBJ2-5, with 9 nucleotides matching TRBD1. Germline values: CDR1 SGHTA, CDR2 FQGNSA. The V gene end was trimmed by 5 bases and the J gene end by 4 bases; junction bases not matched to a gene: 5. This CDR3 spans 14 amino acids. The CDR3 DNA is TGTGCCAGCAGCACCTACAGGGGGCGAGAGACCCAGTACTTC. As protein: CASSTYRGRETQYF.

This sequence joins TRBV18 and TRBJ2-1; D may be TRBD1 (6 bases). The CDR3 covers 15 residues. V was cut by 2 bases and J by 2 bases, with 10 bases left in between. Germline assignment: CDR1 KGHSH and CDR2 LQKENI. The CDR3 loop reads CASSPGQSAYNEQFF. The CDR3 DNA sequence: TGTGCCAGCTCACCAGGACAGTCGGCCTACAATGAGCAGTTCTTC.